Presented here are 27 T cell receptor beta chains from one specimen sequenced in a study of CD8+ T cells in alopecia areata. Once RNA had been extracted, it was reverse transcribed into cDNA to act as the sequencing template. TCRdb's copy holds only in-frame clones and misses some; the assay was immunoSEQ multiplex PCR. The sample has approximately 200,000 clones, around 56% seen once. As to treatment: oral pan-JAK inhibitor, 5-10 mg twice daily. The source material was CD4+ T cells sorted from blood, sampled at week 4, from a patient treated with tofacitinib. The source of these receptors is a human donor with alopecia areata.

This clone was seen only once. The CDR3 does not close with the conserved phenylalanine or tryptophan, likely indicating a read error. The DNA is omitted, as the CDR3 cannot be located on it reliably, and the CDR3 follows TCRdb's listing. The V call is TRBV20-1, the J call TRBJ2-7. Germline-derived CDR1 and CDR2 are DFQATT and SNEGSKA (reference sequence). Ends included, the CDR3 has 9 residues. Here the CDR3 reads CSARDRAGN.

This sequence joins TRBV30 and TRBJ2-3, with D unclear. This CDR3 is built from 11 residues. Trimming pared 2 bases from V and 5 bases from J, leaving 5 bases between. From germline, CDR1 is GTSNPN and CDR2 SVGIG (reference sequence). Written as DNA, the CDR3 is TGTGCCTGGAGTTTGAGAGATACGCAGTATTTT. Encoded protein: CAWSLRDTQYF.

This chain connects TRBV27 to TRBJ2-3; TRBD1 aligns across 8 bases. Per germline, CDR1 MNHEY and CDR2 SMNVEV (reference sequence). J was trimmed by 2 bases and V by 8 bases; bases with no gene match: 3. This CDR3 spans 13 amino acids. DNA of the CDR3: TGTGCCAGCTGGACAGGGAACACAGATACGCAGTATTTT. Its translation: CASWTGNTDTQYF.

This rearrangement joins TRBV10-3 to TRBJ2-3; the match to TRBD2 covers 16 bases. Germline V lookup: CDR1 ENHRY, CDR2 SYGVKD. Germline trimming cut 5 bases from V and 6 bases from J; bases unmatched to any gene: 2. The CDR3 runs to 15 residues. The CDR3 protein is CAISPGLAGGDTQYF. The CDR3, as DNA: TGTGCCATCAGTCCGGGACTAGCGGGAGGGGATACGCAGTATTTT.

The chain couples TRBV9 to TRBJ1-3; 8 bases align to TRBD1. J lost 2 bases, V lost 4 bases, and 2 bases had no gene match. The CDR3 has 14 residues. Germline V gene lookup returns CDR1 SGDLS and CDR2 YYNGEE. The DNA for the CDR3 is TGTGCCAGCAGCATGACAGGGGCTGGAAACACCATATATTTT. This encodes CASSMTGAGNTIYF.

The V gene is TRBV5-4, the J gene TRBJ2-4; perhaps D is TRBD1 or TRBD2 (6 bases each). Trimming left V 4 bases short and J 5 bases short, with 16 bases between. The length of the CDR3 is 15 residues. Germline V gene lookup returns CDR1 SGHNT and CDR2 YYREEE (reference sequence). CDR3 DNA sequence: TGTGCCAGCAGCCTGGGGGCGGCGGGACAAAACATTCAGTACTTC. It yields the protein CASSLGAAGQNIQYF.

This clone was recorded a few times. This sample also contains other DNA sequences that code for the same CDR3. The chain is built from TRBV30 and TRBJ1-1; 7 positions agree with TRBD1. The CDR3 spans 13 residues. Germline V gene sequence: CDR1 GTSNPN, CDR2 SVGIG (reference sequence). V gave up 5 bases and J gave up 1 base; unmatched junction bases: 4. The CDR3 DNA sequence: TGTGCCTGGTCCGGGACAGCGAACACTGAAGCTTTCTTT. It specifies CAWSGTANTEAFF.

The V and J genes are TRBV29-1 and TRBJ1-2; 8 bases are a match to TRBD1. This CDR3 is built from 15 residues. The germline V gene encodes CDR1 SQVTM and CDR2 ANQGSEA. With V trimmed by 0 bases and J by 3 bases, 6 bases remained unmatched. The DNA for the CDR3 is TGCAGCGTTGAAGATTTAGAGACAGGGGACTATGGCTACACCTTC. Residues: CSVEDLETGDYGYTF. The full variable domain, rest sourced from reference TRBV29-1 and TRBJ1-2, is SAVISQKPSRDICQRGTSLTIQCQVDSQVTMMFWYRQQPGQSLTLIATANQGSEATYESGFVIDKFPISRPNLTFSTLTVSNMSPEDSSIYLCSVEDLETGDYGYTFGSGTRLTVV.

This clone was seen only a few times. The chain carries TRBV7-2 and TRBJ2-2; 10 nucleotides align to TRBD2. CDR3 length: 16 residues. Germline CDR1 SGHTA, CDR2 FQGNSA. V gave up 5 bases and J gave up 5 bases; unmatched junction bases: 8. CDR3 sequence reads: CASSIPSGRITGELFF. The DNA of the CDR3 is TGTGCCAGCAGCATCCCTAGCGGGAGAATAACCGGGGAGCTGTTTTTT.

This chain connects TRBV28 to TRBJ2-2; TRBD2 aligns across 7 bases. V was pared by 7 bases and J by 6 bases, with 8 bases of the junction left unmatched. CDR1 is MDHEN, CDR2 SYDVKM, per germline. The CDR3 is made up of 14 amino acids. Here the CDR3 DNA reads TGTGCCAGCATCACAACGGGGGGTGCCGGGGAGCTGTTTTTT. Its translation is CASITTGGAGELFF.

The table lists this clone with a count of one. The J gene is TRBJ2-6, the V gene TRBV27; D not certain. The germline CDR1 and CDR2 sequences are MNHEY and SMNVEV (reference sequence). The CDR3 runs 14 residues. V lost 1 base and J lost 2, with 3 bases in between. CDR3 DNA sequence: TGTGCCAGCAGTTTATGGACTGGGGCCAACGTCCTGACTTTC. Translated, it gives CASSLWTGANVLTF.

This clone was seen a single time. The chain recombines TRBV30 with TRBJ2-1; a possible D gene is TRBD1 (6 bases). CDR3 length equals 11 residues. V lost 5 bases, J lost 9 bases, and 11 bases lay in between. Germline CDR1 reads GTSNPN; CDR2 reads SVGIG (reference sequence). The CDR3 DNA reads TGTGCCTGGCAGGGGTTGGGTGAGCAGTTCTTC. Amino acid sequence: CAWQGLGEQFF.

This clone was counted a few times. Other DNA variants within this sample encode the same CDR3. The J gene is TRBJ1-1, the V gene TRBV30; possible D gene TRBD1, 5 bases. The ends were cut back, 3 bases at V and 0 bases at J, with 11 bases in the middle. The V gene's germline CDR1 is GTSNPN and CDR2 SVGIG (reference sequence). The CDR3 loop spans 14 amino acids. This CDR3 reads CAWSPGRMNTEAFF. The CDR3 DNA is TGTGCCTGGAGCCCGGGACGGATGAACACTGAAGCTTTCTTT.

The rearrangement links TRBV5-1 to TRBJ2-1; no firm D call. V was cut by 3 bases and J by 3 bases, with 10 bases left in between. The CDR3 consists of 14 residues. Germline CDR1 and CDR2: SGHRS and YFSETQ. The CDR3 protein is CASSSDGYYNEQFF. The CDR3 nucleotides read TGCGCCAGCAGCTCGGACGGATACTACAATGAGCAGTTCTTC.

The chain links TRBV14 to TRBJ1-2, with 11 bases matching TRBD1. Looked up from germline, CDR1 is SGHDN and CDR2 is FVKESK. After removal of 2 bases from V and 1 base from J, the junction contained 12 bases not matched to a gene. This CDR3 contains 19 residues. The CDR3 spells CASSQMAGQGAGNNYGYTF. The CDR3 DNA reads TGTGCCAGCAGCCAAATGGCCGGACAGGGGGCAGGGAATAACTATGGCTACACCTTC.

The CDR3 here is CASSLAQETQYF. CDR3 nucleotide sequence: TGTGCCAGCAGCTTAGCACAGGAGACCCAGTACTTC. V is TRBV11-2 and J is TRBJ2-5; D gene ambiguous. Germline lookup yields CDR1 SGHAT and CDR2 FQNNGV. The CDR3 has 12 residues. With 1 base removed from V and 5 bases from J, the gap between germline ends came to 5 bases.

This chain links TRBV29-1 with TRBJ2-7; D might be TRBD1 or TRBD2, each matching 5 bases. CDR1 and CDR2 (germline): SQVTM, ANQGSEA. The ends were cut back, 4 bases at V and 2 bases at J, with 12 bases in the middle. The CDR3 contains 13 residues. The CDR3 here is CSVGGDGTYEQYF. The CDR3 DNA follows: TGCAGCGTTGGAGGGGACGGCACCTACGAGCAGTACTTC.

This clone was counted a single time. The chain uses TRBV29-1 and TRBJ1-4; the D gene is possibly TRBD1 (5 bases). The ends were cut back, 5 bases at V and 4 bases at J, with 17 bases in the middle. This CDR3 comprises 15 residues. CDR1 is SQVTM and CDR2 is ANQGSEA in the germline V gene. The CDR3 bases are TGCAGCGTTCAAACCATTTTGGGGCATAATGAAAAACTGTTTTTT. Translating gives CSVQTILGHNEKLFF.

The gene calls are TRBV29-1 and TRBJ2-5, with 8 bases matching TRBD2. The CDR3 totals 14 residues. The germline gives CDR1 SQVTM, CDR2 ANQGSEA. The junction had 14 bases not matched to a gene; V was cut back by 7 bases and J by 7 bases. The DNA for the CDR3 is TGCAGCGCCCGTAGCGGGGTCCCTTCAGGGACCCAGTACTTC. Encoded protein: CSARSGVPSGTQYF.

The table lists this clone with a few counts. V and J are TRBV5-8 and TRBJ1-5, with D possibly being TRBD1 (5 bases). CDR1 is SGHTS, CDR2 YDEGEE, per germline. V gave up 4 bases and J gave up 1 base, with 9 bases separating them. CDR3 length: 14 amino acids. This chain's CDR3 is CASSRWDSNQPQHF. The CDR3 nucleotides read TGTGCCAGCAGCCGCTGGGACAGCAATCAGCCCCAGCATTTT.

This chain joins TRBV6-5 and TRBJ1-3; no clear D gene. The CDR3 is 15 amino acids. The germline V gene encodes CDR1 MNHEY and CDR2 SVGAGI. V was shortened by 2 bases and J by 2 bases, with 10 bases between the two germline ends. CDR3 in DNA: TGTGCCAGCAGTTACGACGGATCCCCTGGAAACACCATATATTTT. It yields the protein CASSYDGSPGNTIYF.

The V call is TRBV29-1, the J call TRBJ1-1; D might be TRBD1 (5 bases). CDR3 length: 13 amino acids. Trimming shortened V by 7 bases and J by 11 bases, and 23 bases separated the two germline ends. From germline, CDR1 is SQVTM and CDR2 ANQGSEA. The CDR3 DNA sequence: TGCAGCGCTCGAAGGGGTCCTGATCTCGAGGCTTTCTTT. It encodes CSARRGPDLEAFF.

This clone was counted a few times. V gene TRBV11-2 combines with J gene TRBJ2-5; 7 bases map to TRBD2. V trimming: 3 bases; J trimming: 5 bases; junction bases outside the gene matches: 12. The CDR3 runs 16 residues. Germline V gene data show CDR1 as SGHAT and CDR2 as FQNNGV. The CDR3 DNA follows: TGTGCCAGCAGCTTTGTTACGGGAGGCCGAGGGGAGACCCAGTACTTC. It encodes CASSFVTGGRGETQYF.

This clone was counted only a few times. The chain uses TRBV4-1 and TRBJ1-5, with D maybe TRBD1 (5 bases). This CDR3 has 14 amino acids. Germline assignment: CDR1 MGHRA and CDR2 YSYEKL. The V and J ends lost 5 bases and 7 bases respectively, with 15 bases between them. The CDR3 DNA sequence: TGCGCCAGCAGCAGGACCGGGAGGGACCAGCCCCAGCATTTT. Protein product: CASSRTGRDQPQHF.

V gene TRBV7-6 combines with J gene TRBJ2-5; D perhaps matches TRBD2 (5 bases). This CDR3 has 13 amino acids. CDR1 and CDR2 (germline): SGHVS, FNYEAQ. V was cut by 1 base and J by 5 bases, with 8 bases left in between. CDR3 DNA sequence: TGTGCCAGCAGCTTAGTGAGGGCCGAGACCCAGTACTTC. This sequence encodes CASSLVRAETQYF.

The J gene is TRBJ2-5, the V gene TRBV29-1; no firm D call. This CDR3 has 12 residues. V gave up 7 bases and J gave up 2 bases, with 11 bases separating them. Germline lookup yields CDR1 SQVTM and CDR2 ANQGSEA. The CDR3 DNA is TGCAGCGATCTGGGTTATCAAGAGACCCAGTACTTC. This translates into CSDLGYQETQYF.

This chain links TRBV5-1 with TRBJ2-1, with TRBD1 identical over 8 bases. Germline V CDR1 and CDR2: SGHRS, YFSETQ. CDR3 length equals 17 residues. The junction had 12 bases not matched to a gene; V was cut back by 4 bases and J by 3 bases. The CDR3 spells CASSHLGFGQGYNEQFF. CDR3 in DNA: TGCGCCAGCAGCCATCTTGGATTCGGACAGGGCTACAATGAGCAGTTCTTC.